This T cell receptor beta chain was captured by sequencing in a study of shared clonotypes between healthy human individuals. Across the study: Donor ages ranged 18 to 49 years: a couple of women, a few men.

This clone was found once. What it binds is unknown. Whole-study results and caveats: Donors were few, which limited the genetic and exposure-history diversity represented.

Germline CDR1 SGDLS, CDR2 YYNGEE. The CDR3 runs 17 residues. The V segment lost 3 bases and the J segment 7 bases; nucleotides outside the gene matches: 11. It was across several immunoSEQ plates that each subset's genomic DNA was evenly split. This table comes from immunoSEQ multiplex PCR, and its TCRdb copy is limited to in-frame clones, with some not included. The table includes more than 1.2 million clones, 98% detected once. This sequence joins TRBV9 and TRBJ2-1; 12 bases align to TRBD2. Material for sequencing was naive CD4+ T cells sorted from blood. Subset of the sample: CD45RA+ positively selected. The origin of this receptor is a man in his thirties or forties in good health. The DNA of the CDR3 is TGTGCCAGCAGCGCTTCGGGACTAGCGGGCCGGTCTAATGAGCAGTTCTTC. Translated: CASSASGLAGRSNEQFF.